The T cell receptor beta chain described here comes from a study of blood T cell repertoires in COVID-19. Study background: Some COVID-19 samples were acute and others convalescent; all came from the United States, Italy and Spain.

The ends were cut back, 6 bases at V and 6 bases at J, with 6 bases in the middle. This CDR3 is built from 10 residues. Germline CDR1 is DFQATT and CDR2 is SNEGSKA (reference sequence). Using immunoSEQ multiplex PCR, the repertoire was profiled, and TCRdb retains in-frame clones only, with some absent. Of 130,000 to 150,000 clones in the sample, 80% to 90% were seen once. Sequencing used peripheral blood. The sequence was collected from a woman aged 45-60 years in a cohort sampled during active or convalescent COVID-19. This chain uses TRBV20-1 with TRBJ2-1; D not resolved. The CDR3 coding sequence is TGCAGTGCCCTTAGCAATGAGCAGTTCTTC. Its protein is CSALSNEQFF.